Only a few counts were recorded for the clone carrying this T cell receptor (beta chain). Its antigen remains unidentified. Germline V gene lookup returns CDR1 SGDLS and CDR2 YYNGEE. V was pared by 0 bases and J by 0 bases, with 18 bases between. The length of the CDR3 is 18 residues. This entry is derived from a study of T-cell memory formation after mild COVID-19. Study observations and caveats: Day 15 to 85 contractors were CD4/CD8 balanced; later expanders leaned CD4+.

Employing constant-segment primers, 5'RACE generated TCR alpha and TCR beta cDNA libraries bearing sample barcodes and UMIs. TCRdb re-derived calls from the 5' RACE reads in MiXCR, one entry per CDR3 protein. The data show around 80,000 distinct CDR3 sequences, 9.5% to 15% seen once. Sequencing was performed on PBMCs or a T cell subset sorted from them (not recorded which). The chain joins TRBV9 to TRBJ1-2, with D unclear. The receptor's source is a young man who had mild COVID-19 (a few samples of this study predate the infection). Cell type and time point are not known. CDR3 in amino acids: CASSVGYAANSANYGYTF. The CDR3 DNA follows: TGTGCCAGCAGCGTAGGCTATGCAGCGAACTCAGCTAACTATGGCTACACCTTC.